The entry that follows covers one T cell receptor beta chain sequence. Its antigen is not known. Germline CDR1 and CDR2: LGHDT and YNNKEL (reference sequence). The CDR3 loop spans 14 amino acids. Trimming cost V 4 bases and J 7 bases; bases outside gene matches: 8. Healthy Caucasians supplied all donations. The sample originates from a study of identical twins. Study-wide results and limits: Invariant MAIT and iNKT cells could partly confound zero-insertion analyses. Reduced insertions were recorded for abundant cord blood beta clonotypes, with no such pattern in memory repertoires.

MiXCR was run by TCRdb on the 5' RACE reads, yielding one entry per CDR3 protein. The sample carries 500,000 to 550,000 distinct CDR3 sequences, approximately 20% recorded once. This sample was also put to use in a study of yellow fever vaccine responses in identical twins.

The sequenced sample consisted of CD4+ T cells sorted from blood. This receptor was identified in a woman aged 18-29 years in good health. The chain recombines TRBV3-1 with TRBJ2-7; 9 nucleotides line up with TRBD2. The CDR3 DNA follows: TGTGCCAGCAGCCCGACTAGCGGAGAGGGGGAGCAGTACTTC. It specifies CASSPTSGEGEQYF.